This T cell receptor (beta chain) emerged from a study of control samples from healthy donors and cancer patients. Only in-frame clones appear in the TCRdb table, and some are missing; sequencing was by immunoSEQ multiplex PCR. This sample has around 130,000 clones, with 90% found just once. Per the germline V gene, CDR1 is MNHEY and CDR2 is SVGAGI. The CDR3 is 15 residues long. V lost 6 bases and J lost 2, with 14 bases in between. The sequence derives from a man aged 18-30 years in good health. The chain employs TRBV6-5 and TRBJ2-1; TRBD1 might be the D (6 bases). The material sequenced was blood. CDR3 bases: TGTGCCAGCAGCCCAACCGGGACAACCTACAATGAGCAGTTCTTC. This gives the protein CASSPTGTTYNEQFF.